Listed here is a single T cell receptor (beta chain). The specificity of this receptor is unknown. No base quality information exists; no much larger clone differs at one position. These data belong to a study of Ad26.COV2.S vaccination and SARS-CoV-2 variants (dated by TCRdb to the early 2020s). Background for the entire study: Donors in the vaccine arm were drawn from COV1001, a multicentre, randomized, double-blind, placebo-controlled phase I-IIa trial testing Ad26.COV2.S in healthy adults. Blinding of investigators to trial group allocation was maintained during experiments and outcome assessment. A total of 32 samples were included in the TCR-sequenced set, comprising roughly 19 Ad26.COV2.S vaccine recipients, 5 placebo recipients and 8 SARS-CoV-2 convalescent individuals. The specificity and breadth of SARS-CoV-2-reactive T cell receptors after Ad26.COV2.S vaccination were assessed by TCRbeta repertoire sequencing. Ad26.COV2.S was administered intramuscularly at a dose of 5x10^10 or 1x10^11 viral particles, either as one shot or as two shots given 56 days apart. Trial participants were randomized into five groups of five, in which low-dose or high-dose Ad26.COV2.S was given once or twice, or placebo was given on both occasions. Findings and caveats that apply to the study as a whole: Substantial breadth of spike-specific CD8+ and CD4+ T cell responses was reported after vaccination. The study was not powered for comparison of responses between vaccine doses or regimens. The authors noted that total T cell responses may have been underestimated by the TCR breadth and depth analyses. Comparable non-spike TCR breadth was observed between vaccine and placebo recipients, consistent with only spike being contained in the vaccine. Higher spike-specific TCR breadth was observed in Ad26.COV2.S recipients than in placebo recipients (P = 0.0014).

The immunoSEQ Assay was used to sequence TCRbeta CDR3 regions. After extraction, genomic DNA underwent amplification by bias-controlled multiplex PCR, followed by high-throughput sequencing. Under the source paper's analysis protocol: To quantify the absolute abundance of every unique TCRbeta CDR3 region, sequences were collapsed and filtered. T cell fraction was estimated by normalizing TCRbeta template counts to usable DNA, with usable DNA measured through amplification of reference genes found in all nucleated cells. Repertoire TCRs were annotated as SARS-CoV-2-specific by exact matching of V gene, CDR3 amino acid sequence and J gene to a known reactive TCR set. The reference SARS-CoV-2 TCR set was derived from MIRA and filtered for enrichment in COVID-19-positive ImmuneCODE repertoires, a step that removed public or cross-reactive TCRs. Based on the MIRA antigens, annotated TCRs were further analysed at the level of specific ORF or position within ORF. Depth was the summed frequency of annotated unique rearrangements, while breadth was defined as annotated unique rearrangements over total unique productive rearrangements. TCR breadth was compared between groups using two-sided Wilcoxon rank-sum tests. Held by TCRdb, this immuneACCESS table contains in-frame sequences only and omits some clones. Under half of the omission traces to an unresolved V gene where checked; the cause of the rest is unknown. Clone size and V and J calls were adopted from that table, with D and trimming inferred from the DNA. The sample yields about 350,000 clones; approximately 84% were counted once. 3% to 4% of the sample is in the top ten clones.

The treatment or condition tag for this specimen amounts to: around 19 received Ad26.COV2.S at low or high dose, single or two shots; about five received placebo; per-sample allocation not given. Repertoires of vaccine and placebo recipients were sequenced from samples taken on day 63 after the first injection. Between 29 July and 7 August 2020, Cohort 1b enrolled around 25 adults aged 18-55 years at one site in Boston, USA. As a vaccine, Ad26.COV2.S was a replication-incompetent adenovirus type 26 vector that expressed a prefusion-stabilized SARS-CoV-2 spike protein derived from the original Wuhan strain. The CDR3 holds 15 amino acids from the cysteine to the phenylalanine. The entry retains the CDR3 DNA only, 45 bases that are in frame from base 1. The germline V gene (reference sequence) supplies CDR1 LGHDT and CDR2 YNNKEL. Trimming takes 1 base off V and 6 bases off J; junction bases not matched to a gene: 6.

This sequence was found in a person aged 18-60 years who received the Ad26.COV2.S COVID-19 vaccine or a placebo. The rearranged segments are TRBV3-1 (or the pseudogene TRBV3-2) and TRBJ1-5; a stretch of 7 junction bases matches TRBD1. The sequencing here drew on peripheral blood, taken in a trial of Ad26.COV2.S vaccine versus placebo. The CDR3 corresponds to CASSQGTGAAQPQHF. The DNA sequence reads TGTGCCAGCAGCCAAGGTACAGGGGCGGCTCAGCCCCAGCATTTT.